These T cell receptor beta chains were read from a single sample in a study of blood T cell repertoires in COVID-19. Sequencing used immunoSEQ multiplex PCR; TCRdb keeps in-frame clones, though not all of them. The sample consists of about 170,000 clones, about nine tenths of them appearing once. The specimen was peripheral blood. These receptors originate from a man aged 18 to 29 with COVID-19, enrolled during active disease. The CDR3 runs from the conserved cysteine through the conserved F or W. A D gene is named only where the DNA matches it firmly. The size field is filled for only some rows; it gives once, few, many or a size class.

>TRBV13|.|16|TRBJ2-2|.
CASSFGTLANTGELFF
TGTGCCAGCAGCTTCGGGACACTCGCGAACACCGGGGAGCTGTTTTTT
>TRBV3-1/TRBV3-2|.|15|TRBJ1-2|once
CASSQSLGHIYGYTF
TGTGCCAGCAGCCAATCTCTTGGACACATCTATGGCTACACCTTC
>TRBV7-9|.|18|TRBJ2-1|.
CASSTPRSGTSSYNEQFF
TGTGCCAGCAGCACCCCCCGGTCCGGGACAAGCTCCTACAATGAGCAGTTCTTC
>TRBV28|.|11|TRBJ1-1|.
CASSRRAESFF
TGTGCCAGCAGTCGGAGGGCTGAATCTTTCTTT
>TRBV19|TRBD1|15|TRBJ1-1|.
CASSKPGTGASEAFF
TGTGCCAGTAGTAAACCCGGGACAGGGGCCTCTGAAGCTTTCTTT
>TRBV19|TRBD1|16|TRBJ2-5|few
CASSRPPGQGVETQYF
TGTGCCAGTAGTCGCCCCCCGGGACAGGGGGTTGAGACCCAGTACTTC
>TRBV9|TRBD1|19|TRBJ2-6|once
CASSAGDRRPLSGANVLTF
TGTGCCAGCAGCGCCGGGGACAGGAGACCTCTTTCTGGGGCCAACGTCCTGACTTTC
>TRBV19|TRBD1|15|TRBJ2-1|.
CASGRDRGLGNEQFF
TGTGCCAGTGGCCGGGACAGGGGGCTAGGGAATGAGCAGTTCTTC
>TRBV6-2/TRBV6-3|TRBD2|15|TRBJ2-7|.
CASSYSGTSRYEQYF
TGTGCCAGCAGTTACTCCGGGACTAGTAGGTACGAGCAGTACTTC
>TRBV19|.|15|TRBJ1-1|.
CASSDRAGAWTEAFF
TGTGCCAGTAGTGATAGGGCAGGGGCGTGGACTGAAGCTTTCTTT
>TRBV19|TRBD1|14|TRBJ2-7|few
CASSMGTGAYEQYF
TGTGCCAGTAGTATGGGGACAGGAGCCTACGAGCAGTACTTC
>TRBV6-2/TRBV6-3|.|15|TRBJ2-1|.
CASSTPRATYNEQFF
TGTGCCAGCAGTACCCCCAGGGCAACCTACAATGAGCAGTTCTTC
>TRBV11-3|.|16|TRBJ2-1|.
CASSLGAGSSYNEQFF
TGTGCCAGCAGCTTAGGGGCGGGAAGCTCCTACAATGAGCAGTTCTTC